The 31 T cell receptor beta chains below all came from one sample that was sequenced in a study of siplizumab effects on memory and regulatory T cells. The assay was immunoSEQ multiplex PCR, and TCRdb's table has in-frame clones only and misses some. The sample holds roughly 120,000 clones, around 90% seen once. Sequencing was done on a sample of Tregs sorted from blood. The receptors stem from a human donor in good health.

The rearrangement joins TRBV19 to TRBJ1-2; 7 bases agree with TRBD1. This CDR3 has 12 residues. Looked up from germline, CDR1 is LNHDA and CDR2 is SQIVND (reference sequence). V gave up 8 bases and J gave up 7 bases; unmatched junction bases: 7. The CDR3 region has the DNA TGTGCCAGTGCGACAGGGTGGCGTGGCTACACCTTC. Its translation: CASATGWRGYTF. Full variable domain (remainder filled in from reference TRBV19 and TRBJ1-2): DGGITQSPKYLFRKEGQNVTLSCEQNLNHDAMYWYRQDPGQGLRLIYYSQIVNDFQKGDIAEGYSVSREKKESFPLTVTSAQKNPTAFYLCASATGWRGYTFGSGTRLTVV.

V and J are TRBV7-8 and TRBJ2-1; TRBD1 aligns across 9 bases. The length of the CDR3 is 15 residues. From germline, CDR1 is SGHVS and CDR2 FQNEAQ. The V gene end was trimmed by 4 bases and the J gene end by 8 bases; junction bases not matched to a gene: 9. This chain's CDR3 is CASSYGTGRADEQFF. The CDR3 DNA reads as TGTGCCAGCAGCTACGGGACAGGGAGAGCAGATGAGCAGTTCTTC.

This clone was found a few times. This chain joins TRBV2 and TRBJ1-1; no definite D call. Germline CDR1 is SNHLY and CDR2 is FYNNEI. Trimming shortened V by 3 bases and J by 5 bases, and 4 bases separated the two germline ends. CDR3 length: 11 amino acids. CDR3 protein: CASSERTEAFF. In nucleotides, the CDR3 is TGTGCCAGCAGTGAGCGGACTGAAGCTTTCTTT.

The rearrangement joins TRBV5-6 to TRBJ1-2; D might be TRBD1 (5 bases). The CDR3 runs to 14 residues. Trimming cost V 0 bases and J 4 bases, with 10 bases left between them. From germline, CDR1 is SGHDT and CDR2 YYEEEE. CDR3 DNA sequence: TGTGCCAGCAGCTTGGAGACAGTTGTCTATGGCTACACCTTC. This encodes CASSLETVVYGYTF.

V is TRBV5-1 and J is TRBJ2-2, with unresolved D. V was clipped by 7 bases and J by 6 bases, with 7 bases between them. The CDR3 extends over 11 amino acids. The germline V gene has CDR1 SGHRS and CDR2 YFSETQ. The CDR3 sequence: CASFGAGELFF. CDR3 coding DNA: TGCGCCAGCTTCGGTGCCGGGGAGCTGTTTTTT.

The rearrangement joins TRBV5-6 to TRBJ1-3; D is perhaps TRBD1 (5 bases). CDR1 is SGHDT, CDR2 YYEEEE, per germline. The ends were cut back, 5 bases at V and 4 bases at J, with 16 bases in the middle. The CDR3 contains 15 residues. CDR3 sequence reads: CASSLFGRGGNTIYF. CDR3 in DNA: TGTGCCAGCAGTTTATTTGGTAGGGGAGGAAACACCATATATTTT.

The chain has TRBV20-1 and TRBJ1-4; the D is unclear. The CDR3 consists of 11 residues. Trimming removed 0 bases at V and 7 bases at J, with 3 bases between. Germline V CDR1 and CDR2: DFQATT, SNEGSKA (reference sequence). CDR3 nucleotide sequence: TGCAGTGCTAGAGAGAGTGAAAAACTGTTTTTT. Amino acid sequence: CSARESEKLFF.

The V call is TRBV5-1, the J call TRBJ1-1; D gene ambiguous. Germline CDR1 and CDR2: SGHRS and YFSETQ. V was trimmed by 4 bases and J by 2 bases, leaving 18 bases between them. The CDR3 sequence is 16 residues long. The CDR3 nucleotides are TGCGCCAGCAGCCCAGTCGGGGAGAGGTTAAACACTGAAGCTTTCTTT. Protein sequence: CASSPVGERLNTEAFF.

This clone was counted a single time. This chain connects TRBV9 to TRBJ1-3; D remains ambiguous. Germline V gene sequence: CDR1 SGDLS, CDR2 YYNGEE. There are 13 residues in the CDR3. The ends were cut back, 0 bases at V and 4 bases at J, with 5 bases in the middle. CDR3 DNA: TGTGCCAGCAGCGTAGGAGGCGGAAACACCATATATTTT. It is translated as CASSVGGGNTIYF.

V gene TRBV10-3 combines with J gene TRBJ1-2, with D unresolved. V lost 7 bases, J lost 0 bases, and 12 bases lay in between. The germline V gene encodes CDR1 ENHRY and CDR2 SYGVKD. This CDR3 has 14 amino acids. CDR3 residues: CAITWREPNYGYTF. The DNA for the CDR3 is TGTGCCATCACTTGGCGGGAGCCTAACTATGGCTACACCTTC.

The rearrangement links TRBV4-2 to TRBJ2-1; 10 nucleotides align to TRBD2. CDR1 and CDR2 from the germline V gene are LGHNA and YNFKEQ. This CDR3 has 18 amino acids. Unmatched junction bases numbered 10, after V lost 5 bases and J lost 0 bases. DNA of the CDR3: TGTGCCAGCAGCTTGAGCCTAGCGGGAGATCCCTCCTACAATGAGCAGTTCTTC. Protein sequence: CASSLSLAGDPSYNEQFF.

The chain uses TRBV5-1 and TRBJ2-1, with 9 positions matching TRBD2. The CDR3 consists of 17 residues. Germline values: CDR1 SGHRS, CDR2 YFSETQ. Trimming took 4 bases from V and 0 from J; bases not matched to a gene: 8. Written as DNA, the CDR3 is TGCGCCAGCAGCCCTAGCGGGGTCCAAAGCTCCTACAATGAGCAGTTCTTC. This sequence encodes CASSPSGVQSSYNEQFF. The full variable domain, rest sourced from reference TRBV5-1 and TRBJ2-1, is KAGVTQTPRYLIKTRGQQVTLSCSPISGHRSVSWYQQTPGQGLQFLFEYFSETQRNKGNFPGRFSGRQFSNSRSEMNVSTLELGDSALYLCASSPSGVQSSYNEQFFGPGTRLTVL.

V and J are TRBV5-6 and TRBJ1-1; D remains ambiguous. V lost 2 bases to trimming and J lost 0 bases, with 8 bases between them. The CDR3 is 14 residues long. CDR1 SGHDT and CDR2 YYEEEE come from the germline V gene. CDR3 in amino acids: CASSFNDMNTEAFF. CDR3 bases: TGTGCCAGCAGCTTTAATGATATGAACACTGAAGCTTTCTTT.

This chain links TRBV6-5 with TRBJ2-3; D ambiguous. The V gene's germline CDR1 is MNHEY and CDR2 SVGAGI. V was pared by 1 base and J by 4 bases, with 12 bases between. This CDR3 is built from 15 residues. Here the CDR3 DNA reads TGTGCCAGCAGTTACTTAAACCCCGTCTCAGATACGCAGTATTTT. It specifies CASSYLNPVSDTQYF.

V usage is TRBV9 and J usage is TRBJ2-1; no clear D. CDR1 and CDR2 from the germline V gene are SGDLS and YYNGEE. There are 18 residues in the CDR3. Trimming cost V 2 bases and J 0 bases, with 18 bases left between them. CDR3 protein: CASSVVSRRLTSYNEQFF. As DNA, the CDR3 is TGTGCCAGCAGCGTTGTTAGCCGGCGACTGACCTCCTACAATGAGCAGTTCTTC.

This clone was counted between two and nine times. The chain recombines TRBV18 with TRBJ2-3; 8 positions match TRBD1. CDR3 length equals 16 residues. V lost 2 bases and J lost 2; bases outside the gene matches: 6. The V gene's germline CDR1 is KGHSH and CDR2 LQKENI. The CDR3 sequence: CASSPGTGLYTDTQYF. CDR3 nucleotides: TGTGCCAGCTCACCAGGGACAGGCCTCTACACAGATACGCAGTATTTT. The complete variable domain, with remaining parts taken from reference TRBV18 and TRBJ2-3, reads NAGVMQNPRHLVRRRGQEARLRCSPMKGHSHVYWYRQLPEEGLKFMVYLQKENIIDESGMPKERFSAEFPKEGPSILRIQQVVRGDSAAYFCASSPGTGLYTDTQYFGPGTRLTVL.

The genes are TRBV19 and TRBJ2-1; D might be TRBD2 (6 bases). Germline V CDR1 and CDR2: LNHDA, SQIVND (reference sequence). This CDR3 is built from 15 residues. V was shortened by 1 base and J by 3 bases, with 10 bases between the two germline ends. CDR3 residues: CASSIVSGVYNEQFF. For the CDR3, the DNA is TGTGCCAGTAGTATAGTTAGCGGAGTCTACAATGAGCAGTTCTTC.

The chain's CDR3 is CASSPHTIYGYTF. DNA for the CDR3: TGTGCCAGCAGCCCCCATACGATCTATGGCTACACCTTC. The chain joins TRBV14 to TRBJ1-2, with D unresolved. V lost 4 bases, J lost 4 bases, and 10 bases lay in between. The CDR3 length is 13 residues. The germline V gene encodes CDR1 SGHDN and CDR2 FVKESK.

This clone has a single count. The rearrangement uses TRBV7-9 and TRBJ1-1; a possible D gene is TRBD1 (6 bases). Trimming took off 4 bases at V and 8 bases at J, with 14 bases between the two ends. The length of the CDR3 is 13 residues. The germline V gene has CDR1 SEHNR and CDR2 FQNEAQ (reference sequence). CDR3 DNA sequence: TGTGCCAGCAGCTCTCTTCCAACAGGGGAAGCTTTCTTT. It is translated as CASSSLPTGEAFF. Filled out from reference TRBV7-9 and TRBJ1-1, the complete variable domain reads DTGVSQNPRHKITKRGQNVTFRCDPISEHNRLYWYRQTLGQGPEFLTYFQNEAQLEKSRLLSDRFSAERPKGSFSTLEIQRTEQGDSAMYLCASSSLPTGEAFFGQGTRLTVV.

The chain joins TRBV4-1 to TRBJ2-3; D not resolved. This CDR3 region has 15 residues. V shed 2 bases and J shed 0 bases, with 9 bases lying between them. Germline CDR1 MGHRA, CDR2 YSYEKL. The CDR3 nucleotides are TGCGCCAGCAGCCAATTACACGTCAGCACAGATACGCAGTATTTT. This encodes CASSQLHVSTDTQYF.

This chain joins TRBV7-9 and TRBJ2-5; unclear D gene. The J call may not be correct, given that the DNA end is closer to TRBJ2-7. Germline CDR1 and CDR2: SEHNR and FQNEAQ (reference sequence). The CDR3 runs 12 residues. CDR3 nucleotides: TGTGCCAGCAGCCGTACTCTGGGCGAGCAGTACTTC. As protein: CASSRTLGEQYF.

The CDR3 DNA reads TGTGCCAGCAGCTTGGCACGGGGGGCCATGAATGAGCAGTTCTTC. Protein: CASSLARGAMNEQFF. The chain uses TRBV5-4 and TRBJ2-1; D may be TRBD2 (7 bases). Trimming left V 0 bases short and J 7 bases short, with 14 bases between. Germline loops: CDR1 SGHNT, CDR2 YYREEE (reference sequence). The CDR3 extends over 15 amino acids.

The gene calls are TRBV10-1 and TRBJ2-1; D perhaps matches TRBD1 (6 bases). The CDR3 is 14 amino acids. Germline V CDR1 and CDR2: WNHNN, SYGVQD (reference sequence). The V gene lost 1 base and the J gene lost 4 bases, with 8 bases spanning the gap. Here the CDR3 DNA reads TGCGCCAGCAGTGAGTGGGGGCGTTACAATGAGCAGTTCTTC. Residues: CASSEWGRYNEQFF.

The CDR3 region is CASSQLVPPNEQFF. The CDR3 bases are TGTGCCAGCAGCCAACTGGTACCCCCCAATGAGCAGTTCTTC. The rearrangement links TRBV14 to TRBJ2-1, with D hard to call. The CDR3 has 14 residues. V was pared by 2 bases and J by 6 bases, with 11 bases between. Germline CDR1 and CDR2: SGHDN and FVKESK. Full variable domain (missing parts from reference TRBV14 and TRBJ2-1): EAGVTQFPSHSVIEKGQTVTLRCDPISGHDNLYWYRRVMGKEIKFLLHFVKESKQDESGMPNNRFLAERTGGTYSTLKVQPAELEDSGVYFCASSQLVPPNEQFFGPGTRLTVL.

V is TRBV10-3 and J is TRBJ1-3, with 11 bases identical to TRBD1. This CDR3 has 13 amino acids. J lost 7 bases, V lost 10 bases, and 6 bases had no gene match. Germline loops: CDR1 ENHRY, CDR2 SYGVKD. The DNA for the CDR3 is TGTGCCACGCTGGGGACAGGGGGTAACACCATATATTTT. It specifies CATLGTGGNTIYF.

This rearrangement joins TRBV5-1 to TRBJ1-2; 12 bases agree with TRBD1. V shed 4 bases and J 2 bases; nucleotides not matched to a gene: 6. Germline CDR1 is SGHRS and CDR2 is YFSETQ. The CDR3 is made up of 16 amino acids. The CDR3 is CASSSSGTGGNYGYTF. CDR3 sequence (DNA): TGCGCCAGCAGCAGCTCCGGGACAGGGGGCAACTATGGCTACACCTTC.

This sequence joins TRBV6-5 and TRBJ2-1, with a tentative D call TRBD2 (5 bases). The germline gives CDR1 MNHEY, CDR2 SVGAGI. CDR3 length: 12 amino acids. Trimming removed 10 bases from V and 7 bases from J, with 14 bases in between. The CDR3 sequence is CATTTPGNEQFF. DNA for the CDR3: TGTGCCACCACTACCCCGGGGAATGAGCAGTTCTTC.

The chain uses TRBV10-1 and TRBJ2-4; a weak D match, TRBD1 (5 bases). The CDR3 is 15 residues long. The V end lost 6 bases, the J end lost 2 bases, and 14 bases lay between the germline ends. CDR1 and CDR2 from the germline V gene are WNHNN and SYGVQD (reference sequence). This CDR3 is CASSPGWASKNIQYF. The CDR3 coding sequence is TGCGCCAGCAGCCCAGGGTGGGCGTCCAAAAACATTCAGTACTTC.

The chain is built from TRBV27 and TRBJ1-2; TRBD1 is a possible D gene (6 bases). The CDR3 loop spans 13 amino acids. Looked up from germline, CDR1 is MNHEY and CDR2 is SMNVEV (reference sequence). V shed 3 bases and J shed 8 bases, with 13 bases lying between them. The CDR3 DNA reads TGTGCCAGCAGTTTCGGGGGGCGAGGCGGCTACACCTTC. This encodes CASSFGGRGGYTF.

As DNA, the CDR3 is TGTGCCCCAAGGGAAGATACAGTGCTTGCTCCTAATGAAAAACTGTTTTTT. This translates into CAPREDTVLAPNEKLFF. The gene calls are TRBV21-1 and TRBJ1-4. TRBV21-1 is a known pseudogene. This CDR3 spans 17 amino acids.

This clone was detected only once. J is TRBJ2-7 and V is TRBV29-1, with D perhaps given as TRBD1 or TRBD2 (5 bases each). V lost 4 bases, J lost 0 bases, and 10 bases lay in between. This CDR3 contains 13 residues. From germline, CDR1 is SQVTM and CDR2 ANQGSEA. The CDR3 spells CSVASGTSYEQYF. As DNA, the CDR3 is TGCAGCGTTGCCTCAGGGACCTCCTACGAGCAGTACTTC.